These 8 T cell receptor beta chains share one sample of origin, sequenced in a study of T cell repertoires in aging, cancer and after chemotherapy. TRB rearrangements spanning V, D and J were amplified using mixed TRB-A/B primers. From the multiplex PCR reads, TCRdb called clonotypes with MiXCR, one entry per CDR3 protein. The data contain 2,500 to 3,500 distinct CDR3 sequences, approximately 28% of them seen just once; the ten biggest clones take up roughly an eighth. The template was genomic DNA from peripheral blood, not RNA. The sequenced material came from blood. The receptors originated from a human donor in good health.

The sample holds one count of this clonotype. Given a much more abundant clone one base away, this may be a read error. CDR3 amino acids: CASSLGNGQVAGTEAFF. The CDR3 DNA is TGTGCCAGCAGCTTAGGAAATGGACAGGTGGCGGGGACTGAAGCTTTCTTT. The chain has TRBV11-2 and TRBJ1-1; 7 nucleotides align to TRBD1. Germline CDR1 is SGHAT and CDR2 is FQNNGV. The CDR3 contains 17 residues. Losses at the gene ends were 1 base for V and 5 bases for J; bases not matched to a gene: 13. Full variable domain (missing parts from reference TRBV11-2 and TRBJ1-1): EAGVAQSPRYKIIEKRQSVAFWCNPISGHATLYWYQQILGQGPKLLIQFQNNGVVDDSQLPKDRFSAERLKGVDSTLKIQPAKLEDSAVYLCASSLGNGQVAGTEAFFGQGTRLTVV.

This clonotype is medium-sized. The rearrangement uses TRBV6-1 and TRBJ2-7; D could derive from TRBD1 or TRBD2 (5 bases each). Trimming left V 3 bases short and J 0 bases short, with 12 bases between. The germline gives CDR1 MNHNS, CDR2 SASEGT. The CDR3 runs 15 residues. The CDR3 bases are TGTGCCAGCAGTGAGGCCGGGACGGGCTCCTACGAGCAGTACTTC. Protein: CASSEAGTGSYEQYF.

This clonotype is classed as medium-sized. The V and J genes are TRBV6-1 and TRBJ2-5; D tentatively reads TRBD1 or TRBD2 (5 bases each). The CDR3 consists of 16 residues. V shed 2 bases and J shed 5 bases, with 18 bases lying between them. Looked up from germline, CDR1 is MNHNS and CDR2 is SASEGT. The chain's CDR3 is CASSENEGQGAETQYF. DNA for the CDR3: TGTGCCAGCAGTGAAAATGAGGGGCAGGGTGCGGAGACCCAGTACTTC.

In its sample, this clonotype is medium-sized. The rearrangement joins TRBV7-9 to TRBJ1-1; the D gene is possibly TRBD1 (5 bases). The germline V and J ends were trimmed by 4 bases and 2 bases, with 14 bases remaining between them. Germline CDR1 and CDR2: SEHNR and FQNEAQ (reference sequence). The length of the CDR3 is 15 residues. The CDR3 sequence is CASSSQGILNTEAFF. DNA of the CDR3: TGTGCCAGCAGCTCCCAGGGCATCCTTAACACTGAAGCTTTCTTT. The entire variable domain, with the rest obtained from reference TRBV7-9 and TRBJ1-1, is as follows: DTGVSQNPRHKITKRGQNVTFRCDPISEHNRLYWYRQTLGQGPEFLTYFQNEAQLEKSRLLSDRFSAERPKGSFSTLEIQRTEQGDSAMYLCASSSQGILNTEAFFGQGTRLTVV.

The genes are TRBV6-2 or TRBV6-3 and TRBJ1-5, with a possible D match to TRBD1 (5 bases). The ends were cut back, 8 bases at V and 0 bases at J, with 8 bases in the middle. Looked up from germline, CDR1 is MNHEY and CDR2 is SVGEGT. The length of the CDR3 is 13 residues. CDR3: CASGAYSNQPQHF. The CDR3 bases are TGTGCCAGCGGGGCGTATAGCAATCAGCCCCAGCATTTT.

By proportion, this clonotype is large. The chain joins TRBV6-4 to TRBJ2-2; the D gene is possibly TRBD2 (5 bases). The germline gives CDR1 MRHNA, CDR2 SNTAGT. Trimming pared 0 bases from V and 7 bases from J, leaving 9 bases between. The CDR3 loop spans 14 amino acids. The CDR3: CASSDSSEGGELFF. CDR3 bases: TGTGCCAGCAGTGACTCTAGCGAGGGCGGGGAGCTGTTTTTT.

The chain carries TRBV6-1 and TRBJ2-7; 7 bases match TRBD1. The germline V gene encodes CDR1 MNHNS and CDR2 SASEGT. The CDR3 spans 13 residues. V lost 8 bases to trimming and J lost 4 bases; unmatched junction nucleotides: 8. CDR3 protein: CASAFGTAYEQYF. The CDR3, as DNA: TGTGCCAGCGCGTTCGGGACAGCATACGAGCAGTACTTC.

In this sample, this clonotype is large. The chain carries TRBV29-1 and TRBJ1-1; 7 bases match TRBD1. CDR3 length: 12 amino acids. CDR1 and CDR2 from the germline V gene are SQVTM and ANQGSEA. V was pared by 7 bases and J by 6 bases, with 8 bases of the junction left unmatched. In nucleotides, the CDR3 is TGCAGCGCATCCACAGGGGTTGCTGAAGCTTTCTTT. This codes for CSASTGVAEAFF.